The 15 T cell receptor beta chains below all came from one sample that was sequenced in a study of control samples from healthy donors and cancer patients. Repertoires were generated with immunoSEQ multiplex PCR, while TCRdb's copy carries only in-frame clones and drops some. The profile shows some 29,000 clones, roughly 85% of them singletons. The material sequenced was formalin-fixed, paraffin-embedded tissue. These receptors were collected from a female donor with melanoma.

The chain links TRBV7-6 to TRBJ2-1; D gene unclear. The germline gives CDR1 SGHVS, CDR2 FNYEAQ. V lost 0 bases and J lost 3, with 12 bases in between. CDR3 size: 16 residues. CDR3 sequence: CASSLAWANIYNEQFF. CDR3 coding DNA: TGTGCCAGCAGCTTAGCGTGGGCTAACATCTACAATGAGCAGTTCTTC. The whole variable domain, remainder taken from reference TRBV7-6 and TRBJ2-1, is GAGVSQSPRYKVTKRGQDVALRCDPISGHVSLYWYRQALGQGPEFLTYFNYEAQQDKSGLPNDRFSAERPEGSISTLTIQRTEQRDSAMYRCASSLAWANIYNEQFFGPGTRLTVL.

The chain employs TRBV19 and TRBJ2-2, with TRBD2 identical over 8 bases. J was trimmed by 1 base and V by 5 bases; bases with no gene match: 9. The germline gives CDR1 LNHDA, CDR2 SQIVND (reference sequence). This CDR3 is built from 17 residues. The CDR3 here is CASSLTASGGNTGELFF. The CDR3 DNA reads TGTGCCAGTAGTCTCACCGCCAGCGGGGGGAACACCGGGGAGCTGTTTTTT.

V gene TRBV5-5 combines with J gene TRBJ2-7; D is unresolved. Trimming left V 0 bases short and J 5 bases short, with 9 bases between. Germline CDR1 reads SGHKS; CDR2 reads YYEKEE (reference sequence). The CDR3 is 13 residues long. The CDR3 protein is CASSLEGFHEQYF. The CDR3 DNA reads TGTGCCAGCAGCTTGGAAGGATTCCACGAGCAGTACTTC.

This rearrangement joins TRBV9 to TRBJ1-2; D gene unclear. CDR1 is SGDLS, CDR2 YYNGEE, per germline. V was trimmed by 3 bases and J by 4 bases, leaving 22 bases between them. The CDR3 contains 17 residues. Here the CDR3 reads CASSAYPNLMESYGYTF. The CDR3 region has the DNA TGTGCCAGCAGCGCCTACCCAAACCTAATGGAGTCCTATGGCTACACCTTC.

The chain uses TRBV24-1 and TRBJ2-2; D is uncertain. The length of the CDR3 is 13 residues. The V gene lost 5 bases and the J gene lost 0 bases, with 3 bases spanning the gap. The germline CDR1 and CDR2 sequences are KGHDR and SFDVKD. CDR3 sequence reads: CATSATNTGELFF. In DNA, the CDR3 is TGTGCCACCAGTGCCACGAACACCGGGGAGCTGTTTTTT.

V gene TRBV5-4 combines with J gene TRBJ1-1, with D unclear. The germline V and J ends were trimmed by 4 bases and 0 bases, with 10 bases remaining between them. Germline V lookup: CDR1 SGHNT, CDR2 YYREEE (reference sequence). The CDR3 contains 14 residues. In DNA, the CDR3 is TGTGCCAGCAGCCCCCTATCCCTGAACACTGAAGCTTTCTTT. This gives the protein CASSPLSLNTEAFF.

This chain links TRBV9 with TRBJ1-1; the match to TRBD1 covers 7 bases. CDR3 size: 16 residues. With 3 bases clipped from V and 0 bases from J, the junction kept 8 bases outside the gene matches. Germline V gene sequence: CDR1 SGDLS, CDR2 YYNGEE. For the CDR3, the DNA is TGTGCCAGCAGCGAGGGATCGACAGGGATGAACACTGAAGCTTTCTTT. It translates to CASSEGSTGMNTEAFF.

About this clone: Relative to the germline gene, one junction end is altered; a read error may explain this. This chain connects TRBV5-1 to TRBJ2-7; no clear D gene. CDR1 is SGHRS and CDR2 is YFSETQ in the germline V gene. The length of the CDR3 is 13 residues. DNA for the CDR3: TGCGCCAGCAGCTTGGTGGGCTCCGACGAGCAGTACTTC. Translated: CASSLVGSDEQYF.

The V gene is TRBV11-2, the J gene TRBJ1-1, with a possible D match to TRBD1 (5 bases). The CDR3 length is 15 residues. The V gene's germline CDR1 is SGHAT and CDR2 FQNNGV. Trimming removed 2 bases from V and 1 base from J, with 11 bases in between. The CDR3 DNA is TGTGCCAGCAGCTTAATGGCAGGGCGGAACACTGAAGCTTTCTTT. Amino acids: CASSLMAGRNTEAFF.

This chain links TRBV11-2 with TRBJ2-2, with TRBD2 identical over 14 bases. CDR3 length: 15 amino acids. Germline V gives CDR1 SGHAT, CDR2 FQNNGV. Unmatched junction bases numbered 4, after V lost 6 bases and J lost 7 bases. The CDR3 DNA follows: TGTGCCAGCAGGGGACTAGCGGGAGTAGTCGGGGAGCTGTTTTTT. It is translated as CASRGLAGVVGELFF.

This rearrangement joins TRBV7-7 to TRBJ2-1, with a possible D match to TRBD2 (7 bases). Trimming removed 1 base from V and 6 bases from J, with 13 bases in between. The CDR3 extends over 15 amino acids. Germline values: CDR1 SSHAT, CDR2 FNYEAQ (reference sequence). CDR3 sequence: CASSLGGGSGNEQFF. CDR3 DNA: TGTGCCAGCAGCTTAGGGGGGGGCTCGGGCAATGAGCAGTTCTTC.

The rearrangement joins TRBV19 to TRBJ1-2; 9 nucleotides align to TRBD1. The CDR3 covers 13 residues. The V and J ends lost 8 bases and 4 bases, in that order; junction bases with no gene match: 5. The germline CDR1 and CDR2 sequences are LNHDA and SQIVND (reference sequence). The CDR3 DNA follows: TGTGCCAGTGCGGACAGGGGAGGCTATGGCTACACCTTC. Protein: CASADRGGYGYTF.

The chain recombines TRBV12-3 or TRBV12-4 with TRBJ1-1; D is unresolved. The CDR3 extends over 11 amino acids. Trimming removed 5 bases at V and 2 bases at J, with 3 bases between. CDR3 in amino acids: CASSHNTEAFF. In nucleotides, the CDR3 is TGTGCCAGCAGTCACAACACTGAAGCTTTCTTT.

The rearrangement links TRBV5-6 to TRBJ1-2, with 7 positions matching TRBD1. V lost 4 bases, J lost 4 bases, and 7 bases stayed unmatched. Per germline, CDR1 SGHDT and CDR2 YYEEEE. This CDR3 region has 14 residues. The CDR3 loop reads CASSPTGRGYGYTF. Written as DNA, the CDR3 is TGTGCCAGCAGCCCGACAGGGAGAGGCTATGGCTACACCTTC.

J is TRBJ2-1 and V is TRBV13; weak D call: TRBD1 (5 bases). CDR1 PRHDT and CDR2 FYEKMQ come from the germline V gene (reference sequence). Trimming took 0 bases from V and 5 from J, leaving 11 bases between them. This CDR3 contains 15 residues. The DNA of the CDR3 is TGTGCCAGCAGCTTAGGTCAGGGTCGAAACAATGAGCAGTTCTTC. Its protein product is CASSLGQGRNNEQFF.